A single sample gave rise to the 2 T cell receptor beta chains below, sequenced in a study of T cells in Graves' hyperthyroidism and ophthalmopathy. TCR beta CDR3 regions were amplified from RNA transcripts. During a first-round RT-PCR of the TCR CDR3, the HTBI primer set was used. One entry per CDR3 protein results from TCRdb running MiXCR on the multiplex PCR reads. This sample has hundreds of thousands of distinct CDR3 sequences, with around 40% found just once. The specimen sequenced was blood. The receptor source for this set is a woman between 40 and 55 years old with Graves' hyperthyroidism.

Of note for this clonotype: At one boundary the junction diverges from the germline segment, which might be a read error. V is TRBV7-2 and J is TRBJ2-2; 14 bases match TRBD2. This CDR3 spans 18 amino acids. Germline V gene data show CDR1 as SGHTA and CDR2 as FQGNSA. CDR3 residues: CASSWGVGTSGSTGGLFF. In nucleotides, the CDR3 is TGTGCCAGCAGCTGGGGGGTGGGGACTAGCGGGAGCACCGGGGGGCTGTTTTTT.

The chain recombines TRBV10-2 with TRBJ1-1; D possibly corresponds to TRBD1 (5 bases). The CDR3 runs 14 residues. Per the germline V gene, CDR1 is WSHSY and CDR2 is SAAADI. V lost 6 bases and J lost 1, with 12 bases in between. The CDR3 coding sequence is TGCGCCAGCAGGGCCAGGGATTCGAACACTGAAGCTTTCTTT. Translated, it gives CASRARDSNTEAFF.